This T cell receptor (beta chain) was obtained from a study of cytomegalovirus exposure and HLA in healthy donors (dated by TCRdb to 2016 to 2017). Notes on the research overall: In an earlier analysis of 450 to 750 of the donors, 250 to 350 Gb of sequence data and just under 120 million unique TCR beta sequences from about 179 million T cells were reported. Roughly 300 gigabases of sequencing data and approximately 93 million unique TCR sequences were included in an early release covering roughly 600 HLA-typed donors. Of the roughly 400 genotyped donors, 75% to 85% were placed in the genetic ancestry cluster associated with self-reported Caucasian donors. The study was designed to test whether signatures of past pathogen exposure could be identified by cataloging public T cell receptors. The study used immunosequencing to profile the T cell repertoires of some 600 subjects and linked those repertoires to cytomegalovirus serostatus. Along with the roughly 670-subject first cohort, a separate validation cohort of over a hundred different subjects was used. To predict cytomegalovirus infection status, the study brought together high-throughput TCR immunosequencing, statistical association of individual TCRs with disease status, and machine learning. A later analysis re-examined previously published TCR beta repertoires from 600 to 700 donors and added high-resolution HLA genotyping to investigate patterns of TCR occurrence. Rather than drawing on any new phenotypic data, the later analysis identified candidate immune exposures from TCR beta sequences and the way those sequences occurred across donors. To decide whether each TCR beta V gene segment behaved as functional or pseudogenic, an earlier analysis of some 600 of the donors relied on high-throughput TCR beta sequencing. Donor age, sex, ethnicity and CMV serostatus were compiled alongside the repertoire data. A later genetic analysis used genome-wide SNP genotypes for about 60% of the roughly 700 donors, treating that subset as a discovery cohort. All discovery cohort repertoires had been generated on a single sequencing platform. Both class I and class II loci were covered by HLA typing, at four-digit resolution. Typing coverage varied by locus: roughly 629-630 donors for A, B, C, DRB1 and DQB1; approximately 560 for DQA1; over 600 for DPA1; under 490 for DPB1. Because of strong linkage in the cohort, roughly five DR-DQ haplotypes were treated as single units for association and clustering. Among about 400 genotyped donors of the cohort, an average of around 250,000 unique TCR beta nucleotide sequences was sequenced per donor, of which about 19% were non-productive.

Libraries were prepared through the immunoSEQ multiplex PCR assay. For the multiplex PCR, a mixture combining 60 forward primers for TCR Vbeta segments and 13 reverse primers for TCR Jbeta segments was used. A multiplex PCR assay on genomic DNA amplified the CDR3 region of rearranged TCR beta genes. On the Illumina HiSeq System, the amplified TCR beta libraries were sequenced as 87-base-pair reads. Turning to the authors' computational methods: Across the roughly 640 repertoires, a later analysis counted 60 million to 90 million unique TCR beta chains, around 10 million of which were shared by at least two donors. A nearest-neighbor algorithm error-corrected the raw reads and collapsed the reads into unique sequences, merging closely related sequences to remove PCR and sequencing errors. V, D and J gene segments were assigned by aligning CDR3 sequences to IMGT reference sequences. For a sequence to be retained, a match of at least six nucleotides to both a V gene segment and a J gene segment was required. Rearrangements were called productive when the CDR3 lacked stop codons and stayed in frame with V and J; all others were non-productive. CDR3 was defined according to IMGT convention as the region running from the second conserved V-encoded cysteine to the conserved J-encoded phenylalanine. Sequences without an unambiguous match to a single V gene segment were excluded from the earlier analysis of about 630 of the donors. In an earlier analysis of 587 of the donors, V segments were called functional above 56.7% productive rearrangements and were called segregating when the between-donor standard deviation exceeded 5%. A statistical classification framework was built for diagnosing cytomegalovirus status from the catalog of TCR beta chain sequences. In a later analysis, V and J genes were assigned by comparing TCR nucleotide sequences against IMGT/GENE-DB human TR gene sequences. A later analysis assigned CDR3 sequences and most-parsimonious VDJ recombination scenarios with the TCRdist pipeline. A later analysis defined each TCR beta chain by its CDR3 amino acid sequence plus V-gene family, and excluded reads lacking a unique V-gene family. In a later analysis, a few hundred highly shared, low-generation-probability nucleotide sequences were removed to address suspected cross-contamination and a sequencing artifact. In a later analysis, a clonal expansion index was calculated for each public chain from normalized within-repertoire ranks of inferred template counts. In a later analysis, generation probabilities were computed with a VDJ recombination model fitted to out-of-frame rearrangements, and the resulting probabilities were checked against IGoR. In a later analysis, hypergeometric tests were used to score TCR-TCR, TCR-HLA and TCR-CMV co-occurrence, with a repertoire-size bias correction applied to TCR pairs. False discovery rates were estimated in a later analysis by permuting HLA or CMV assignments 20 times. In a later analysis, co-occurring TCRs were grouped using DBSCAN, with TCRdist sequence similarity added in when clustering inside HLA-allele-positive subsets. For co-occurrence clustering, repertoires with fewer than 30,000 or more than 120,000 public chains were excluded, along with five repertoires with anomalous nucleotide sharing. TCRdb took this table from immuneACCESS and kept in-frame rearrangements with V and J called. Such tables lack part of the clones; where checked against another copy, unresolved V genes explain under half of the gap, and the rest is unexplained. V and J calls and clone size are as listed in that table; D and trimming were resolved from the DNA. In all, the sample holds approximately 190,000 clones, and over 75% of those were seen once. The top ten clones comprise 3.8% of the sample.

To note about this clone: Its binding antigen is unknown. Base qualities were left out, and no much larger clone turns up one base away.

The cohort consisted of more than 650 healthy bone marrow donors. At the time of sampling, every cohort member was nominally healthy, though immune exposures that went unrecorded were likely present. The donor tested CMV seronegative and was one of the 352 seronegative cohort members. A peripheral blood sample was provided by each donor, and peripheral blood mononuclear cells were used for TCR beta sequencing. The Qiagen DNeasy Blood Extraction Kit was used to extract genomic DNA from the blood cell samples. Summary of the overall study and its limitations: The authors suggested that the approach could potentially be generalized to other disease states and immunological phenotypes. A cluster of highly shared sequence variants was judged likely to represent a technical artifact of the sequencing pipeline. Presence/absence analyses assumed roughly uniform sequencing depth across donors, an assumption that may not hold. While some public TCRs were present in many individuals, most TCR sequences turned up only very rarely across donors. Correlated functional status among segregating V segments might reflect linkage disequilibrium, but an unknown experimental factor could not be ruled out. In the study, about 150 TCR beta chains were listed as associated with cytomegalovirus. In a later genetic analysis, a missense DCLRE1C variant was associated with V-gene and J-gene trimming of TCR beta chains, and the association was replicated in an independent cohort. Immune exposure information for the cohort was limited to CMV serostatus. In a later analysis, TCR association rates were found to vary across HLA loci, with the most associated TCRs seen for DRB1 alleles and the fewest for HLA-C alleles. The classifier was reported to diagnose cytomegalovirus status with high specificity and sensitivity in both the original and validation cohorts. Because HLA typing was unavailable for some donors at each locus, only the typed subset was used in association tests. Compared with equally common non-associated chains, HLA-associated TCR beta chains in a later analysis were more clonally expanded and had lower generation probabilities. A further reported finding was that TCR beta sequences accurately predicted the HLA-A and HLA-B alleles for most subjects in the first cohort. Because counts were too low, about 18 rarely observed V segments, including chromosome 9 orphons, were excluded from the earlier analysis of 587 of the donors. Compared with the roughly 600-donor mean, donors in an Asian-associated ancestry cluster had fewer N-insertions in productive TCRs, according to a later genetic analysis. In a later analysis, most CMV-associated TCR beta chains were found to appear HLA-restricted, with HLA associations seemingly driven largely by CMV exposure. In an earlier analysis of fewer than 750 of the donors, most TCR beta V segments were observed in productive rearrangements about 90% or about 30% of the time, broadly matching IMGT annotations. Several of the top co-occurrence clusters appeared to be linked to parvovirus B19, influenza, CMV and Epstein-Barr virus, according to a later analysis. This cohort had only TCR beta chains sequenced, and the lack of alpha or paired-chain data limited which features could be detected. In vitro tests confirmed that three of the cytomegalovirus-associated TCR beta chains recognize cytomegalovirus antigens. Because the 87-base-pair reads could not distinguish some IMGT-functional V segments, including TRBV6-2 and TRBV6-3, those segments were excluded. Specific HLA alleles were associated with 15,000 to 20,000 TCR beta sequences at a false discovery rate of 0.05 in a later analysis. Assigning TCR associations to individual alleles was difficult when HLA alleles, especially DR and DQ, strongly co-occurred.

From its cysteine to its phenylalanine, the CDR3 spans 14 amino acids. CDR3 DNA is the only sequence kept; it has 42 bases, read in frame from the first base. V sheds 3 bases and J sheds 2 bases, leaving 9 bases between their ends. CDR1 and CDR2 (SEHNR, FQNEAQ) derive from the germline V gene (reference sequence). The receptor chain draws on TRBV7-9 and TRBJ2-3, with the D gene call left open. The sample consisted of PBMCs. The origin of this receptor is a man between 45 and 60 years old in good health and CMV-seronegative. The encoded CDR3 is CASSFTGDTDTQYF. The DNA is as follows: TGTGCCAGCAGCTTCACCGGAGACACAGATACGCAGTATTTT.